The 5 T cell receptor beta chains presented below share a single source sample, sequenced in a study of CD8 T cells in Susac syndrome. Random hexamers served to reverse transcribe roughly 0.45 to 1 ug RNA. TCRdb recomputed calls from the immunoSEQ multiplex PCR reads with MiXCR, one row per CDR3 protein. This sample has 80,000 to 90,000 distinct CDR3 sequences, with over 80% found just once. Source material: CD8+ T cells from PBMCs. Receptors were obtained from a human donor in good health.

The rearrangement uses TRBV7-9 and TRBJ2-4, with D maybe TRBD1 (6 bases). V lost 3 bases to trimming and J lost 2 bases, with 17 bases between them. The CDR3 runs to 17 residues. The germline gives CDR1 SEHNR, CDR2 FQNEAQ (reference sequence). The CDR3, as DNA: TGTGCCAGCAGCTTGCGGCAGGGGCTTGGGTCCAAAAACATTCAGTACTTC. Translated: CASSLRQGLGSKNIQYF.

The chain is built from TRBV7-2 and TRBJ2-7; D tentatively fits TRBD1 or TRBD2 (7 bases each). The V and J ends lost 2 bases and 3 bases respectively, with 17 bases between them. The CDR3 has 16 amino acids. Germline-derived CDR1 and CDR2 are SGHTA and FQGNSA. CDR3 protein: CASSLRGDSANYEQYF. The CDR3 DNA reads TGTGCCAGCAGCTTACGGGGGGACAGTGCAAACTACGAGCAGTACTTC.

J is TRBJ1-6 and V is TRBV3-1, with D uncertain. V was cut by 3 bases and J by 8 bases, with 5 bases left in between. CDR3 size: 12 residues. Germline V gene sequence: CDR1 LGHDT, CDR2 YNNKEL (reference sequence). The CDR3 DNA reads as TGTGCCAGCAGCCAGCAGGATTCACCCCTCCACTTT. This translates into CASSQQDSPLHF.

The V and J genes are TRBV19 and TRBJ2-7; weak D call: TRBD1 (6 bases). V was pared by 7 bases and J by 4 bases, with 20 bases between. CDR1 and CDR2 from the germline V gene are LNHDA and SQIVND (reference sequence). The CDR3 has 15 amino acids. CDR3 sequence reads: CASTMEGGPDYEQYF. CDR3 DNA: TGTGCCAGTACCATGGAAGGGGGACCTGATTACGAGCAGTACTTC.

The chain employs TRBV7-7 and TRBJ2-5, with 8 nucleotides matching TRBD2. Germline CDR1 is SSHAT and CDR2 is FNYEAQ (reference sequence). Trimming at V came to 2 bases and at J to 7 bases, leaving 9 bases not matched to a gene. The length of the CDR3 is 15 residues. CDR3 sequence reads: CASSLSSGGGGTQYF. Written as DNA, the CDR3 is TGTGCCAGCAGCTTATCGAGCGGGGGCGGAGGGACCCAGTACTTC.